Each of the 22 T cell receptor beta chains below was sequenced from the same sample in a study of blood T cells in healthy people across ages. It was with a sample-barcoded 5' primer and a J-beta primer mix that a second PCR of roughly 7 to 12 cycles was run. One entry per CDR3 protein, called by TCRdb with MiXCR from the 5' RACE reads. Of over a million distinct CDR3 sequences in the sample, roughly 43% are singletons; the top ten hold less than 5%. Sequenced input: blood. The receptor set was obtained from a young woman in good health.

The chain combines TRBV4-2 with TRBJ1-1, with D possibly TRBD1 on 5 matching bases. Germline V gene data show CDR1 as LGHNA and CDR2 as YNFKEQ. CDR3 size: 16 residues. V lost 3 bases to trimming and J lost 2 bases, with 16 bases between them. CDR3 sequence (DNA): TGTGCCAGCAGCCAGATCGAGGGGAGGCTAAACACTGAAGCTTTCTTT. Translated, it gives CASSQIEGRLNTEAFF.

CDR3 DNA: TGTGCCAGCAGCTCCCAGGAAGAGACCCAGTACTTC. Residues: CASSSQEETQYF. The chain couples TRBV9 to TRBJ2-5; D unclear. Trimming cost V 4 bases and J 3 bases, with 7 bases left between them. Germline V CDR1 and CDR2: SGDLS, YYNGEE. CDR3 length: 12 residues.

This clonotype was detected a few times. The chain's CDR3 is CSALGTGGPYTF. The CDR3 region has the DNA TGCAGCGCCCTAGGGACAGGGGGGCCCTACACCTTC. This rearrangement joins TRBV29-1 to TRBJ1-2; 11 bases are a match to TRBD1. This CDR3 is 12 amino acids long. The V and J ends lost 7 bases and 10 bases, in that order; junction bases with no gene match: 8. Germline-derived CDR1 and CDR2 are SQVTM and ANQGSEA.

This clonotype was recorded a few times. The genes are TRBV9 and TRBJ1-1; D possibly corresponds to TRBD1 (6 bases). V gave up 0 bases and J gave up 1 base, with 7 bases separating them. CDR1 is SGDLS, CDR2 YYNGEE, per germline. There are 14 residues in the CDR3. The CDR3 here is CASSVETGNTEAFF. The CDR3 region has the DNA TGTGCCAGCAGCGTAGAGACAGGGAACACTGAAGCTTTCTTT.

This clonotype was seen only a few times. J is TRBJ1-4 and V is TRBV6-5, with TRBD1 matching 7 bases. The CDR3 is 15 residues long. Germline CDR1 MNHEY, CDR2 SVGAGI. The J segment lost 3 bases and the V segment lost 6 bases, leaving 7 bases of the junction unmatched. CDR3 sequence reads: CASREDRVANEKLFF. The CDR3 nucleotides are TGTGCCAGCAGGGAAGACAGGGTAGCTAATGAAAAACTGTTTTTT.

The count of this clonotype is one. At one end, the junction sequence differs from germline, possibly due to a read error. DNA for the CDR3: TGTGCCGGCAGTTACTATCGGACTAGCTCAATCTACGAGCAGTACTTC. It encodes CAGSYYRTSSIYEQYF. This chain connects TRBV6-2 or TRBV6-3 to TRBJ2-1, with TRBD2 identical over 8 bases. The J call is uncertain, as TRBJ2-7 better fits the DNA end. The germline V gene has CDR1 MNHEY and CDR2 SVGEGT. The CDR3 has 16 residues.

V gene TRBV12-3 or TRBV12-4 combines with J gene TRBJ1-1; D is undetermined. This CDR3 comprises 15 residues. The germline V and J ends were trimmed by 4 bases and 0 bases, with 12 bases remaining between them. DNA for the CDR3: TGTGCCAGCAGTTCCGGAGGGAGGATGAACACTGAAGCTTTCTTT. Its translation is CASSSGGRMNTEAFF.

This clonotype was seen only a few times. The J gene is TRBJ1-6, the V gene TRBV27; D unclear. Germline CDR1 reads MNHEY; CDR2 reads SMNVEV (reference sequence). V lost 3 bases and J 6 bases, leaving 15 bases between the germline ends. This CDR3 has 16 amino acids. The CDR3 reads CASSFEQPPLNSPLHF. The CDR3 DNA is TGTGCCAGCAGTTTCGAACAGCCACCGCTTAATTCACCCCTCCACTTT.

This clonotype has a count of ten or more. The chain has TRBV12-3 or TRBV12-4 and TRBJ1-5, with unresolved D. Trimming took off 7 bases at V and 2 bases at J, with 12 bases between the two ends. This CDR3 is built from 14 residues. The DNA for the CDR3 is TGTGCCAGCACCTACTTCGGGGGCAATCAGCCCCAGCATTTT. Translated: CASTYFGGNQPQHF.

J is TRBJ2-1 and V is TRBV6-2 or TRBV6-3; D uncertain. CDR1 is MNHEY and CDR2 is SVGEGT in the germline V gene. This CDR3 contains 14 residues. The V and J ends lost 4 bases and 10 bases respectively, with 17 bases between them. In nucleotides, the CDR3 is TGTGCCAGCAGTTTCCTCCGGCCTGCTGAGGAGCAGTTCTTC. Translated, it gives CASSFLRPAEEQFF.

The chain links TRBV29-1 to TRBJ2-1; 11 bases are a match to TRBD2. The last part of the DNA fits TRBJ2-7 better; the J call may be wrong. CDR1 SQVTM and CDR2 ANQGSEA come from the germline V gene. CDR3 size: 15 residues. The CDR3 DNA sequence: TGCAGCGTCGACCTGGGACTAGCGGACTACAATGAGCAGTACTTC. Translation: CSVDLGLADYNEQYF.

The chain has TRBV20-1 and TRBJ1-2, with D perhaps matching TRBD1 (6 bases). Germline V gene data show CDR1 as DFQATT and CDR2 as SNEGSKA (reference sequence). The CDR3 consists of 11 residues. Between the trimmed V and J ends, which lost 6 bases and 8 bases, there was a span of 13 bases. Here the CDR3 DNA reads TGCAGTGCATCACAGGGACACGGCTACACCTTC. This translates into CSASQGHGYTF.

As for this clonotype: The germline gene is not matched at one end of the junction; a read error may be the cause. The chain carries TRBV4-1 and TRBJ2-5, with TRBD1 matching over 10 bases. The V gene's germline CDR1 is MGHRA and CDR2 YSYEKL. The CDR3 loop spans 16 amino acids. CDR3 residues: CASSREGQGIGETRYF. The CDR3 DNA reads TGCGCCAGCAGCCGGGAGGGACAGGGGATCGGAGAGACCCGGTACTTC.

This clonotype came up once. The chain uses TRBV15 and TRBJ1-1; D is ambiguous. V lost 4 bases and J lost 1, with 10 bases in between. CDR1 LNHNV and CDR2 YYDKDF come from the germline V gene (reference sequence). The CDR3 runs 14 residues. The CDR3 region is CATSKTYGNTEAFF. CDR3 bases: TGTGCCACCAGCAAAACGTATGGGAACACTGAAGCTTTCTTT.

J is TRBJ2-1 and V is TRBV5-6; unclear D gene. V was clipped by 0 bases and J by 9 bases, with 7 bases between them. CDR1 and CDR2 (germline): SGHDT, YYEEEE. CDR3 length: 12 residues. In DNA form, the CDR3 reads TGTGCCAGCAGCTTGGACCGCCTTGAGCAGTTCTTC. It specifies CASSLDRLEQFF.

The sample holds a few counts of this clonotype. The gene calls are TRBV9 and TRBJ1-2; possibly TRBD1 for D (5 bases). V was cut by 3 bases and J by 3 bases, with 15 bases left in between. The CDR3 extends over 15 amino acids. Germline CDR1 and CDR2: SGDLS and YYNGEE. In nucleotides, the CDR3 is TGTGCCAGCAGCGATGGGACTAGACAGCACTATGGCTACACCTTC. As protein: CASSDGTRQHYGYTF.

The chain links TRBV7-8 to TRBJ1-5, with D possibly matching TRBD1 (5 bases). The V end was cut by 1 base, the J end by 1 base, with 20 bases between. Germline assignment: CDR1 SGHVS and CDR2 FQNEAQ. The CDR3 spans 19 residues. CDR3 protein: CASSLGRGFFDGSNQPQHF. Here the CDR3 DNA reads TGTGCCAGCAGCTTAGGCCGGGGGTTCTTTGATGGGAGCAATCAGCCCCAGCATTTT.

In this sample, this clonotype turned up a few times. The V call is TRBV7-6, the J call TRBJ1-1, with no clear D. Germline CDR1 reads SGHVS; CDR2 reads FNYEAQ. This CDR3 spans 14 amino acids. Trimming took 5 bases from V and 3 from J, leaving 13 bases between them. CDR3 bases: TGTGCCAGCAGCCCTGAGGCAACGGACACTGAAGCTTTCTTT. This sequence encodes CASSPEATDTEAFF.

At least ten counts were recorded for this clonotype. The CDR3 spells CASSLAPGGTEAFF. For the CDR3, the DNA is TGCGCCAGCAGCTTGGCCCCGGGGGGCACTGAAGCTTTCTTT. This rearrangement joins TRBV5-1 to TRBJ1-1, with TRBD1 as a possible D gene (5 bases). Trimming removed 0 bases at V and 4 bases at J, with 10 bases between. This CDR3 is built from 14 residues. Germline CDR1 SGHRS, CDR2 YFSETQ.

V and J are TRBV7-9 and TRBJ2-1, with 10 nucleotides matching TRBD2. After removal of 3 bases from V and 10 bases from J, the junction contained 3 bases not matched to a gene. CDR1 is SEHNR, CDR2 FQNEAQ, per germline (reference sequence). The CDR3 contains 13 residues. CDR3 region: CASSFLAGVEQFF. The DNA for the CDR3 is TGTGCCAGCAGCTTTCTAGCGGGAGTAGAGCAGTTCTTC.

The V gene is TRBV7-2, the J gene TRBJ1-5; D remains unclear. There are 14 residues in the CDR3. Looked up from germline, CDR1 is SGHTA and CDR2 is FQGNSA. The V gene lost 0 bases and the J gene lost 5 bases, with 8 bases spanning the gap. In DNA form, the CDR3 reads TGTGCCAGCAGCTTAGCGAGGCAGGATCAGCCCCAGCATTTT. Residues: CASSLARQDQPQHF.

This clonotype was counted only a few times. The gene calls are TRBV12-3 or TRBV12-4 and TRBJ1-2; D unresolved. The CDR3 contains 14 residues. Trimming shortened V by 6 bases and J by 4 bases, and 15 bases separated the two germline ends. As DNA, the CDR3 is TGTGCCAGCAGCCTCTCTGGACTGACCTATGGCTACACCTTC. Translated: CASSLSGLTYGYTF.